Presented here are 17 T cell receptor beta chains from one specimen sequenced in a study of control samples from healthy donors and cancer patients. The assay was immunoSEQ multiplex PCR, and TCRdb's table has in-frame clones only and misses some. The sample includes under 150,000 clones, roughly nine tenths of them seen just once. Sequenced material: blood. The receptors stem from a woman in her twenties or thirties in good health.

This chain connects TRBV19 to TRBJ1-1; perhaps TRBD1 as D (6 bases). V was pared by 3 bases and J by 5 bases, with 7 bases between. The germline gives CDR1 LNHDA, CDR2 SQIVND (reference sequence). The CDR3 runs to 12 residues. The CDR3 reads CASSIGQTEAFF. CDR3 nucleotides: TGTGCCAGTAGTATTGGACAGACTGAAGCTTTCTTT.

The chain has TRBV5-1 and TRBJ1-1, with 8 bases fitting TRBD1. V was pared by 4 bases and J by 5 bases, with 4 bases of the junction left unmatched. The germline V gene encodes CDR1 SGHRS and CDR2 YFSETQ. The CDR3 runs 13 residues. CDR3 DNA: TGCGCCAGCAGCCAGGGGGCTAGGACTGAAGCTTTCTTT. Protein product: CASSQGARTEAFF.

J is TRBJ1-1 and V is TRBV3-1 (or the pseudogene TRBV3-2); D might be TRBD1 (5 bases). The V end was cut by 3 bases, the J end by 8 bases, with 16 bases between. The CDR3 is 14 amino acids. Germline V CDR1 and CDR2: LGHDT, YNNKEL (reference sequence). The CDR3 bases are TGTGCCAGCAGCCAGGGGCGGGGGAATAGGGAAGCTTTCTTT. Protein sequence: CASSQGRGNREAFF.

This chain links TRBV5-6 with TRBJ2-5; 9 bases align to TRBD2. The CDR3 is 15 residues long. Trimming at V came to 2 bases and at J to 5 bases, leaving 7 bases not matched to a gene. Germline loops: CDR1 SGHDT, CDR2 YYEEEE. The CDR3 loop reads CASSFGGGGRETQYF. CDR3 nucleotides: TGTGCCAGCAGCTTTGGCGGGGGGGGACGCGAGACCCAGTACTTC. The whole variable domain, remainder taken from reference TRBV5-6 and TRBJ2-5, is DAGVTQSPTHLIKTRGQQVTLRCSPKSGHDTVSWYQQALGQGPQFIFQYYEEEERQRGNFPDRFSGHQFPNYSSELNVNALLLGDSALYLCASSFGGGGRETQYFGPGTRLLVL.

The chain has TRBV5-4 and TRBJ2-1, with D perhaps matching TRBD1 or TRBD2 (6 bases each). Trimming removed 3 bases at V and 0 bases at J, with 10 bases between. CDR1 SGHNT and CDR2 YYREEE come from the germline V gene (reference sequence). CDR3 length: 15 amino acids. Here the CDR3 DNA reads TGTGCCAGCAGCTCCGGGGGCAGCTCCTACAATGAGCAGTTCTTC. This codes for CASSSGGSSYNEQFF.

J is TRBJ1-3 and V is TRBV23-1; D is uncertain. TRBV23-1 is marked as an open reading frame, function uncertain. The CDR3 contains 12 residues. With 4 bases removed from V and 2 bases from J, the gap between germline ends came to 3 bases. The CDR3 region has the DNA TGCGCCAGCAGTCTAACTGGAAACACCATATATTTT. As protein: CASSLTGNTIYF.

This chain joins TRBV27 and TRBJ2-1, with 9 bases that match TRBD2. V lost 3 bases to trimming and J lost 1 base; unmatched junction nucleotides: 19. Germline CDR1 reads MNHEY; CDR2 reads SMNVEV (reference sequence). This CDR3 is 21 amino acids long. CDR3 residues: CASSFRGGAGGPLGSYNEQFF. In DNA form, the CDR3 reads TGTGCCAGCAGTTTTAGAGGAGGGGCGGGAGGGCCCTTAGGATCCTACAATGAGCAGTTCTTC.

The chain couples TRBV6-1 to TRBJ1-4; 10 bases fit TRBD1. Germline-derived CDR1 and CDR2 are MNHNS and SASEGT. The CDR3 spans 15 residues. J lost 7 bases, V lost 2 bases, and 4 bases had no gene match. This CDR3 is CASSESRTGGEKLFF. Written as DNA, the CDR3 is TGTGCCAGCAGTGAATCCCGGACAGGGGGTGAAAAACTGTTTTTT.

The rearrangement links TRBV6-4 to TRBJ2-1; TRBD2 aligns across 14 bases. V was pared by 8 bases and J by 8 bases, with 8 bases of the junction left unmatched. Germline V lookup: CDR1 MRHNA, CDR2 SNTAGT. This CDR3 is built from 15 residues. The CDR3 sequence is CASGRTSGRRHEQFF. In DNA, the CDR3 is TGTGCCAGCGGAAGGACTAGCGGGAGGAGGCATGAGCAGTTCTTC.

The gene calls are TRBV19 and TRBJ2-5; D uncertain. Trimming took off 4 bases at V and 3 bases at J, with 9 bases between the two ends. The CDR3 covers 13 residues. Germline-derived CDR1 and CDR2 are LNHDA and SQIVND (reference sequence). CDR3 protein: CASSKTAEETQYF. In DNA form, the CDR3 reads TGTGCCAGTAGTAAGACGGCTGAAGAGACCCAGTACTTC.

The rearrangement joins TRBV3-1 (or the pseudogene TRBV3-2) to TRBJ1-1; TRBD1 aligns across 8 bases. This CDR3 contains 14 residues. J gave up 6 bases and V 2 bases, and 5 bases lay outside the gene matches. Germline V CDR1 and CDR2: LGHDT, YNNKEL (reference sequence). The CDR3 loop reads CASSQPDRESEAFF. Here the CDR3 DNA reads TGTGCCAGCAGCCAACCGGACAGGGAGTCTGAAGCTTTCTTT.

This clone was seen more than once but under ten times. The chain uses TRBV14 and TRBJ1-6, with TRBD1 matching over 7 bases. The V gene's germline CDR1 is SGHDN and CDR2 FVKESK. V trimming: 2 bases; J trimming: 7 bases; junction bases outside the gene matches: 5. The CDR3 consists of 15 residues. The CDR3 here is CASSQLTGINSPLHF. Written as DNA, the CDR3 is TGTGCCAGCAGCCAATTGACAGGGATCAATTCACCCCTCCACTTT.

The chain has TRBV6-5 and TRBJ1-4, with D perhaps TRBD1 (6 bases). There are 14 residues in the CDR3. The germline CDR1 and CDR2 sequences are MNHEY and SVGAGI. V was shortened by 7 bases and J by 4 bases, with 13 bases between the two germline ends. In DNA form, the CDR3 reads TGTGCCAGCATCGGGGGGGCCGTTAATGAAAAACTGTTTTTT. Amino acids: CASIGGAVNEKLFF.

CDR3 nucleotide sequence: TGTGCCAGCAGCCCGTCGGGGTTACAAGGAAACACCATATATTTT. It is translated as CASSPSGLQGNTIYF. The chain carries TRBV13 and TRBJ1-3, with no clear D. The V gene lost 5 bases and the J gene lost 4 bases, with 15 bases spanning the gap. This CDR3 is 15 amino acids long. Looked up from germline, CDR1 is PRHDT and CDR2 is FYEKMQ (reference sequence).

The rearrangement joins TRBV28 to TRBJ2-7; D may be TRBD2 (5 bases). The CDR3 runs to 12 residues. Trimming removed 7 bases at V and 7 bases at J, with 14 bases between. Germline CDR1 is MDHEN and CDR2 is SYDVKM. The CDR3 DNA sequence: TGTGCCAGCACCGGCGGGCCTTTGGAGCAGTACTTC. Translation gives CASTGGPLEQYF.

The V gene is TRBV29-1, the J gene TRBJ2-4, with 7 bases aligning to TRBD1. V gave up 6 bases and J gave up 0 bases; unmatched junction bases: 2. The V gene's germline CDR1 is SQVTM and CDR2 ANQGSEA. This CDR3 is 13 amino acids long. CDR3 amino acids: CSVGDRAKNIQYF. The CDR3 DNA is TGCAGCGTGGGGGACAGAGCCAAAAACATTCAGTACTTC.

A single count supports this clone. The V and J genes are TRBV6-4 and TRBJ1-2; D may be TRBD1 (5 bases). Trimming took off 7 bases at V and 8 bases at J, with 23 bases between the two ends. The CDR3 has 15 amino acids. Germline V CDR1 and CDR2: MRHNA, SNTAGT. CDR3: CASKPTPSAGLGYTF. In nucleotides, the CDR3 is TGTGCCAGCAAACCGACGCCCTCGGCAGGGCTAGGCTACACCTTC.